These 31 T cell receptor beta chains originate from one sample sequenced in a study of shared clonotypes between healthy human individuals. TCRdb's copy holds only in-frame clones and misses some; the assay was immunoSEQ multiplex PCR. The data hold about 2.3 million clones, with less than 95% observed a single time. The sample comprised naive CD4+ T cells from PBMCs. Noted subset: CD45RA+ positively selected. Receptors were obtained from a man younger than 30 in good health. Some clones in this sample may be carry-over from other donors' samples.

This clone was detected once. V usage is TRBV19 and J usage is TRBJ1-2; D call uncertain. From germline, CDR1 is LNHDA and CDR2 SQIVND (reference sequence). The V gene lost 5 bases and the J gene lost 1 base, with 8 bases spanning the gap. The CDR3 consists of 13 residues. Here the CDR3 reads CASSAKGNYGYTF. In DNA form, the CDR3 reads TGTGCCAGTAGTGCAAAGGGTAACTATGGCTACACCTTC.

V gene TRBV5-1 combines with J gene TRBJ1-2, with D perhaps TRBD1 (5 bases). CDR3 length: 15 residues. The V and J ends lost 5 bases and 4 bases respectively, with 18 bases between them. In germline, CDR1 is SGHRS, CDR2 YFSETQ. The CDR3 protein is CASREADTGGYGYTF. The DNA of the CDR3 is TGCGCCAGCAGGGAGGCGGACACTGGGGGCTATGGCTACACCTTC.

The gene calls are TRBV5-1 and TRBJ2-1; D is ambiguous. This CDR3 has 12 residues. V was clipped by 4 bases and J by 13 bases, with 15 bases between them. In germline, CDR1 is SGHRS, CDR2 YFSETQ. CDR3 sequence: CASSPPSSIQFF. DNA of the CDR3: TGCGCCAGCAGCCCGCCTTCGAGCATTCAGTTCTTC.

The chain couples TRBV28 to TRBJ1-5; 10 bases map to TRBD1. Germline trimming cut 7 bases from V and 1 base from J; bases unmatched to any gene: 16. The CDR3 runs 19 residues. The V gene's germline CDR1 is MDHEN and CDR2 SYDVKM. The CDR3 nucleotides read TGTGCCAGCAAAGGATTCGACAGGGGGCGCTTAGTGAGCAATCAGCCCCAGCATTTT. This codes for CASKGFDRGRLVSNQPQHF.

The chain is built from TRBV11-2 and TRBJ2-5, with D unclear. Trimming took 5 bases from V and 2 from J, leaving 15 bases between them. CDR1 SGHAT and CDR2 FQNNGV come from the germline V gene. CDR3 size: 15 residues. CDR3 amino acids: CASSRPAVAQETQYF. In DNA form, the CDR3 reads TGTGCCAGCAGCCGACCGGCGGTAGCTCAAGAGACCCAGTACTTC.

The chain has TRBV28 and TRBJ2-1; TRBD1 is a possible D gene (5 bases). The length of the CDR3 is 16 residues. Germline values: CDR1 MDHEN, CDR2 SYDVKM. Trimming took 4 bases from V and 0 from J, leaving 13 bases between them. CDR3 in amino acids: CASSSPQGSSYNEQFF. The CDR3 DNA follows: TGTGCCAGCAGTTCCCCCCAGGGCAGCTCCTACAATGAGCAGTTCTTC.

The V gene is TRBV5-4, the J gene TRBJ2-7, with D perhaps TRBD1 (6 bases). Germline V lookup: CDR1 SGHNT, CDR2 YYREEE (reference sequence). V lost 1 base and J 6 bases, leaving 14 bases between the germline ends. CDR3 size: 14 residues. CDR3 DNA: TGTGCCAGCAGCTTGACCCAAACAGGGAGCGAGCAGTACTTC. This sequence encodes CASSLTQTGSEQYF.

Only one count was recorded for this clone. The chain is built from TRBV7-2 and TRBJ2-7; no clear D. CDR1 and CDR2 (germline): SGHTA, FQGNSA. V lost 2 bases, J lost 1 base, and 12 bases lay in between. This CDR3 has 15 residues. The CDR3 loop is CASSLSGAVSYEQYF. The CDR3 DNA reads as TGTGCCAGCAGCTTATCTGGCGCGGTTTCCTACGAGCAGTACTTC.

The chain combines TRBV5-1 with TRBJ2-7; possibly TRBD2 for D (5 bases). The V and J ends lost 0 bases and 5 bases respectively, with 24 bases between them. Per germline, CDR1 SGHRS and CDR2 YFSETQ. The CDR3 covers 18 residues. This chain's CDR3 is CASSLGPPSGGSRDEQYF. CDR3 in DNA: TGCGCCAGCAGCTTGGGACCACCAAGCGGTGGGAGCCGGGACGAGCAGTACTTC.

In its sample, this clone was seen once. The genes are TRBV19 and TRBJ1-5; 7 nucleotides line up with TRBD1. Germline V gene lookup returns CDR1 LNHDA and CDR2 SQIVND (reference sequence). The CDR3 is 17 residues long. The ends lost 6 bases at V and 4 bases at J; junction bases unmatched: 15. CDR3 residues: CASRLRLPTGFNQPQHF. Written as DNA, the CDR3 is TGTGCCAGTAGATTAAGGCTTCCGACAGGGTTTAATCAGCCCCAGCATTTT.

The J gene is TRBJ1-3, the V gene TRBV5-1, with 10 bases that match TRBD1. The CDR3 loop spans 15 amino acids. Trimming removed 4 bases from V and 2 bases from J; junction bases left unmatched: 3. The germline gives CDR1 SGHRS, CDR2 YFSETQ. The CDR3 region is CASSSGTGAGNTIYF. The CDR3 DNA follows: TGCGCCAGCAGCAGCGGGACAGGGGCTGGAAACACCATATATTTT.

As concerns this clone: Distinct nucleotide sequences in the sample also encode this CDR3. The rearrangement links TRBV5-4 to TRBJ1-3, with D hard to call. The CDR3 runs 12 residues. V was trimmed by 1 base and J by 4 bases, leaving 3 bases between them. CDR1 is SGHNT, CDR2 YYREEE, per germline (reference sequence). CDR3 protein: CASSLLGNTIYF. The CDR3 nucleotides are TGTGCCAGCAGCTTGTTAGGAAACACCATATATTTT.

This sequence joins TRBV6-5 and TRBJ2-7, with unresolved D. The CDR3 spans 14 residues. V was pared by 6 bases and J by 0 bases, with 12 bases between. In germline, CDR1 is MNHEY, CDR2 SVGAGI. This CDR3 reads CASSLRVSSYEQYF. CDR3 bases: TGTGCCAGCAGCCTCCGGGTCAGCTCCTACGAGCAGTACTTC.

Regarding this clone: This same CDR3 is encoded by further DNA sequences in the sample. The chain links TRBV28 to TRBJ1-2; D is undetermined. Between the trimmed V and J ends, which lost 5 bases and 4 bases, there was a span of 5 bases. This CDR3 region has 11 residues. CDR1 is MDHEN, CDR2 SYDVKM, per germline. This CDR3 is CASSGSYGYTF. The CDR3 DNA follows: TGTGCCAGCAGTGGTTCCTATGGCTACACCTTC.

Worth noting for this clone: In the same sample, other DNA sequences code for this CDR3. This chain connects TRBV7-2 to TRBJ2-3, with 10 bases lining up with TRBD2. V dropped 1 base and J dropped 1; count of bases not matched to a gene: 2. Germline V lookup: CDR1 SGHTA, CDR2 FQGNSA. This CDR3 is 16 amino acids long. The CDR3 DNA reads as TGTGCCAGCAGCTTAGTAGCGGGAGGCCGCACAGATACGCAGTATTTT. This translates into CASSLVAGGRTDTQYF.

The V and J genes are TRBV5-1 and TRBJ2-1; 10 bases agree with TRBD2. CDR1 is SGHRS, CDR2 YFSETQ, per germline. V lost 0 bases, J lost 4 bases, and 4 bases stayed unmatched. CDR3 length: 16 residues. As DNA, the CDR3 is TGCGCCAGCAGCTTGGCTAGCGGGAGACTTTACAATGAGCAGTTCTTC. Encoded protein: CASSLASGRLYNEQFF.

This clone was observed once. CDR3 in amino acids: CASSQARTSGSGDTQYF. CDR3 nucleotides: TGCGCCAGCAGCCAGGCCAGGACTAGCGGGAGTGGAGATACGCAGTATTTT. The chain has TRBV4-3 and TRBJ2-3; 13 bases match TRBD2. The germline CDR1 and CDR2 sequences are LGHNA and YSLEER. The CDR3 sequence is 17 residues long. After removal of 3 bases from V and 5 bases from J, the junction contained 8 bases not matched to a gene.

This chain connects TRBV6-6 to TRBJ2-7; tentative D call: TRBD2 (6 bases). Germline CDR1 MNHNY, CDR2 SVGAGI (reference sequence). V dropped 5 bases and J dropped 5 bases, with 22 bases sitting between them. The CDR3 runs to 16 residues. The chain's CDR3 is CASSPRGSGTIHEQYF. The CDR3 DNA follows: TGTGCCAGCAGTCCCCGGGGTAGCGGCACCATCCACGAGCAGTACTTC.

The chain has TRBV5-4 and TRBJ2-3, with D unclear. The germline CDR1 and CDR2 sequences are SGHNT and YYREEE (reference sequence). The CDR3 is made up of 15 amino acids. The V end was cut by 2 bases, the J end by 1 base, with 11 bases between. CDR3 in DNA: TGTGCCAGCAGCTTACCTACGACGGGCACAGATACGCAGTATTTT. It codes for CASSLPTTGTDTQYF. Variable domain in full (rest from reference TRBV5-4 and TRBJ2-3): ETGVTQSPTHLIKTRGQQVTLRCSSQSGHNTVSWYQQALGQGPQFIFQYYREEENGRGNFPPRFSGLQFPNYSSELNVNALELDDSALYLCASSLPTTGTDTQYFGPGTRLTVL.

This sequence joins TRBV7-6 and TRBJ2-7, with TRBD2 identical over 13 bases. The CDR3 consists of 16 residues. Germline lookup yields CDR1 SGHVS and CDR2 FNYEAQ. The V gene end was trimmed by 4 bases and the J gene end by 6 bases; junction bases not matched to a gene: 9. CDR3 sequence: CASSSQLAGGPREQYF. CDR3 DNA: TGTGCCAGCAGCTCCCAACTAGCGGGAGGGCCCCGCGAGCAGTACTTC.

This rearrangement joins TRBV5-1 to TRBJ2-7; TRBD1 or TRBD2 may be the D gene (5 bases each). Germline CDR1 and CDR2: SGHRS and YFSETQ. The CDR3 length is 14 residues. V was clipped by 1 base and J by 6 bases, with 14 bases between them. The CDR3 loop is CASSLSGPYPEQYF. The CDR3 nucleotides read TGCGCCAGCAGCTTGTCGGGGCCGTATCCCGAGCAGTACTTC.

The gene calls are TRBV11-1 and TRBJ2-7, with 7 bases that match TRBD1. The CDR3 contains 14 residues. Looked up from germline, CDR1 is SGHAT and CDR2 is FQDESV (reference sequence). The ends lost 5 bases at V and 2 bases at J; junction bases unmatched: 6. The CDR3 DNA reads TGTGCCAGCAGCCCAAGGACAGGCCCCTACGAGCAGTACTTC. Encoded protein: CASSPRTGPYEQYF.

The chain links TRBV27 to TRBJ2-7; the match to TRBD2 covers 14 bases. This CDR3 spans 15 amino acids. Germline V gene lookup returns CDR1 MNHEY and CDR2 SMNVEV (reference sequence). The trim removed 5 bases at V and 6 bases at J, leaving 6 bases unmatched. In DNA form, the CDR3 reads TGTGCCAGCAGTGGGGGACTAGCGGGAGAGGTCGAGCAGTACTTC. Translation: CASSGGLAGEVEQYF.

The genes are TRBV5-1 and TRBJ2-6, with D possibly matching TRBD1 (5 bases). This CDR3 has 16 amino acids. CDR1 and CDR2 (germline): SGHRS, YFSETQ. The V and J ends lost 6 bases and 2 bases respectively, with 15 bases between them. Here the CDR3 reads CASTPVSRAGANVLTF. CDR3 sequence (DNA): TGCGCCAGCACCCCAGTAAGCAGGGCTGGGGCCAACGTCCTGACTTTC. Complete variable domain (other parts from reference TRBV5-1 and TRBJ2-6): KAGVTQTPRYLIKTRGQQVTLSCSPISGHRSVSWYQQTPGQGLQFLFEYFSETQRNKGNFPGRFSGRQFSNSRSEMNVSTLELGDSALYLCASTPVSRAGANVLTFGAGSRLTVL.

This clone has just one count. The chain is built from TRBV11-2 and TRBJ1-6; 10 positions agree with TRBD1. The CDR3 is 15 residues long. The germline gives CDR1 SGHAT, CDR2 FQNNGV. Trimming removed 7 bases from V and 9 bases from J; junction bases left unmatched: 9. The CDR3, as DNA: TGTGCCAGCACCCTCAAACGGACAGGGGGTTCACCCCTCCACTTT. Translating gives CASTLKRTGGSPLHF. The full variable domain, in which reference TRBV11-2 and TRBJ1-6 provide the parts outside the CDR3, is EAGVAQSPRYKIIEKRQSVAFWCNPISGHATLYWYQQILGQGPKLLIQFQNNGVVDDSQLPKDRFSAERLKGVDSTLKIQPAKLEDSAVYLCASTLKRTGGSPLHFGNGTRLTVT.

The chain links TRBV28 to TRBJ1-5; the D gene is possibly TRBD1 (6 bases). This CDR3 region has 18 residues. Deletions cut 4 bases from V and 0 bases from J, with 19 bases between. Germline V gene data show CDR1 as MDHEN and CDR2 as SYDVKM. In nucleotides, the CDR3 is TGTGCCAGCAGTTCGGGAGTTACGGGGGCCTATAGCAATCAGCCCCAGCATTTT. Protein sequence: CASSSGVTGAYSNQPQHF. The variable domain in full, completed from reference TRBV28 and TRBJ1-5, reads DVKVTQSSRYLVKRTGEKVFLECVQDMDHENMFWYRQDPGLGLRLIYFSYDVKMKEKGDIPEGYSVSREKKERFSLILESASTNQTSMYLCASSSGVTGAYSNQPQHFGDGTRLSIL.

Of note for this clone: The same CDR3 can be traced to other DNA sequences in this sample. The chain has TRBV7-2 and TRBJ1-5; D may be TRBD1 (5 bases). The germline V and J ends were trimmed by 3 bases and 7 bases, with 10 bases remaining between them. Germline V gene data show CDR1 as SGHTA and CDR2 as FQGNSA. The CDR3 spans 13 residues. The CDR3 DNA reads as TGTGCCAGCAGCTTTGCCCAGGGCCAGCCCCAGCATTTT. Residues: CASSFAQGQPQHF.

This clone was counted once. The CDR3 reads CAIKGGGTLDSTDTQYF. The CDR3 nucleotides read TGTGCCATCAAGGGCGGAGGGACACTGGATAGCACAGATACGCAGTATTTT. This chain links TRBV10-3 with TRBJ2-3; D tentatively reads TRBD1 or TRBD2 (6 bases each). CDR1 is ENHRY and CDR2 is SYGVKD in the germline V gene. V was trimmed by 7 bases and J by 0 bases, leaving 20 bases between them. This CDR3 comprises 17 residues.

The V and J genes are TRBV4-1 and TRBJ1-5; D is unresolved. Trimming removed 2 bases at V and 7 bases at J, with 15 bases between. The CDR3 is made up of 15 amino acids. Germline loops: CDR1 MGHRA, CDR2 YSYEKL. This CDR3 reads CASSQSSGILQPQHF. CDR3 coding DNA: TGCGCCAGCAGCCAATCGAGCGGGATTCTGCAGCCCCAGCATTTT.

The chain links TRBV18 to TRBJ1-4; D remains ambiguous. Germline V gene data show CDR1 as KGHSH and CDR2 as LQKENI. V shed 6 bases and J shed 6 bases, with 11 bases lying between them. CDR3 length equals 13 residues. This chain's CDR3 is CASSQPSDEKLFF. The CDR3 nucleotides read TGTGCCAGCTCCCAACCATCGGATGAAAAACTGTTTTTT.

The chain has TRBV7-9 and TRBJ2-3; perhaps TRBD2 as D (5 bases). The V end lost 5 bases, the J end lost 2 bases, and 11 bases lay between the germline ends. Germline V gene data show CDR1 as SEHNR and CDR2 as FQNEAQ (reference sequence). The CDR3 spans 14 residues. The CDR3 reads CASSLGRYTDTQYF. CDR3 nucleotide sequence: TGTGCCAGCAGCCTTGGGAGATACACAGATACGCAGTATTTT.